The rows below give T cell receptor beta chains drawn from one sample of a study of CD8 T cells in Susac syndrome. TCRdb re-analysed the immunoSEQ multiplex PCR reads in MiXCR, keeping a single row per CDR3 protein. The sample shows around 220,000 distinct CDR3 sequences, 80% to 95% of them seen only once. Sequenced: CD8+ T cells from PBMCs. The receptors stem from a human donor with multiple sclerosis. Each CDR3 is given with its conserved first and last residue. D genes are given only for firm matches. For some rows the clone size is stated as once, few or many, or as a class when expanded; others skip it.

abundance	v_gene	d_gene	j_gene	CDR3nt	CDR3aa
once	TRBV20-1	.	TRBJ1-2	TGCAGTGCGCTAATAGGACAAATCGCCTATGGCTACACCTTC	CSALIGQIAYGYTF
once	TRBV7-2	TRBD2	TRBJ2-7	TGTGCCAGCAGCTTACTAGCGGGAGATACGTACGAGCAGTACTTC	CASSLLAGDTYEQYF
once	TRBV9	.	TRBJ1-1	TGTGCCAGCAGCTCCGGACTTAACCACATGAACACTGAAGCTTTCTTT	CASSSGLNHMNTEAFF
.	TRBV12-3/TRBV12-4	TRBD1	TRBJ2-2	TGTGCCAGCAGTCCGGGGACAGGGGAAGATTCCGGGGAGCTGTTTTTT	CASSPGTGEDSGELFF
.	TRBV15	.	TRBJ1-1	TGTGCCACCAGCATCTCAGGGTCGGACACTGAAGCTTTCTTT	CATSISGSDTEAFF
.	TRBV23-1	.	TRBJ1-1	TGCGCCAGGGGGGGGGCCAACACTGAAGCTTTCTTT	CARGGANTEAFF
.	TRBV7-6	TRBD1	TRBJ2-7	TGTGCCAGCAGCTTAGAAGGGACAGGAGCCTACGAGCAGTACTTC	CASSLEGTGAYEQYF
.	TRBV15	TRBD2	TRBJ2-2	TGTGCCACCAGCAGGGCTAAGCGGGAGAACACCGGGGAGCTGTTTTTT	CATSRAKRENTGELFF
.	TRBV3-1	.	TRBJ2-1	TGTGCCAGCAGCCAAGGACTAGGACTCACTGAGCAGTTCTTC	CASSQGLGLTEQFF
.	TRBV27	.	TRBJ1-1	TGTGCCAGCAGTTCCCACAGGATGTACACTGAAGCTTTCTTT	CASSSHRMYTEAFF
.	TRBV6-5	.	TRBJ2-1	TGTGCCAGCAGTCCCTTCAGGGGCCTTGAGGATGAGCAGTTCTTC	CASSPFRGLEDEQFF
once	TRBV20-1	.	TRBJ1-5	TGCAGTGCTAGAGATAATAAGGGGCTGGGTCAGCCCCAGCATTTT	CSARDNKGLGQPQHF
once	TRBV29-1	.	TRBJ1-5	TGCAGCGCGATACAGGGAAACGGCAATCAGCCCCAGCATTTT	CSAIQGNGNQPQHF
once	TRBV7-3	TRBD2	TRBJ2-7	TGTGCCAGCAGCTTAGGACGGGAGGGCCAGGAAGAGCAGTACTTC	CASSLGREGQEEQYF
.	TRBV5-6	.	TRBJ2-1	TGTGCCAGCAGCTTGGACTGGGGCCGATACAATGAGCAGTTCTTC	CASSLDWGRYNEQFF
.	TRBV19	.	TRBJ2-1	TGTGCCAGTAGTACTTTCGGTGAGCAGTTCTTC	CASSTFGEQFF
.	TRBV30	TRBD1	TRBJ1-1	TGTGCCTGGAGTCCCGGGACAGGGACTTCTGAAGCTTTCTTT	CAWSPGTGTSEAFF
.	TRBV5-1	TRBD1	TRBJ2-7	TGCGCCAGCGTTCGGGACAGCGGAAGCTACGAGCAGTACTTC	CASVRDSGSYEQYF
.	TRBV7-3	.	TRBJ2-5	TGTGCCAGCAGCTTAGGCGAATCCGGGCAAGAGACCCAGTACTTC	CASSLGESGQETQYF
.	TRBV13	.	TRBJ2-1	TGTGCCAGCAGCTTAGAGGCAGGAGCATACAATGAGCAGTTCTTC	CASSLEAGAYNEQFF
.	TRBV30	.	TRBJ1-1	TGTGCCTGGAGTTCTTACGGGGATACCTACAGGGCCCTGAACACTGAAGCTTTCTTT	CAWSSYGDTYRALNTEAFF
once	TRBV12-3/TRBV12-4	.	TRBJ1-1	TGTGCCAGTACTAGACTATTTGAGGAGACTGAAGCTTTCTTT	CASTRLFEETEAFF
once	TRBV10-1	TRBD1	TRBJ2-2	TGCGCCAGCAGGACAGGGTTTGGCGGGGAGCTGTTTTTT	CASRTGFGGELFF
.	TRBV21-1	.	TRBJ2-1	TGTGCCAGCAGCAAAGCCTGGACAACCGCTCGGTGCTCCTACAATGAGCAGTTCTTC	CASSKAWTTARCSYNEQFF
.	TRBV9	TRBD1	TRBJ1-4	TGTGCCAGCAGCGCAGGGGGGGGCGCAGGGGAAAAACTGTTTTTT	CASSAGGGAGEKLFF
.	TRBV9	TRBD1	TRBJ1-2	TGTGCCAGCAGCGTCGACAGGGGAGGTGGCTACACCTTC	CASSVDRGGGYTF
.	TRBV6-6	.	TRBJ2-2	TGTGCCAGCCTTGGCGTTAGCGGAAACACCGGGGAGCTGTTTTTT	CASLGVSGNTGELFF
.	TRBV24-1	TRBD1	TRBJ1-1	TGTGCCACCAGTGATTTCCCAGACAGGGGAGCTTTCTTT	CATSDFPDRGAFF
.	TRBV6-2/TRBV6-3	.	TRBJ2-1	TGTGCCAGCAAGGAGGTCCTCTACTACAATGAGCAGTTCTTC	CASKEVLYYNEQFF
.	TRBV13	TRBD2	TRBJ2-5	TGTGCCAGCAGCTTAGGGACTAGCGGGAGATGGGCCTTGGACTTC	CASSLGTSGRWALDF
.	TRBV5-6	TRBD1	TRBJ1-1	TGTGCCAGCAGCTTAACTTTCCAGGGGGAGGACACTGAAGCTTTCTTT	CASSLTFQGEDTEAFF
.	TRBV5-6	TRBD2	TRBJ2-1	TGTGCCAGTTGCGGGCGGGAGTTGCCCAATGAGCAGTTCTTC	CASCGRELPNEQFF
once	TRBV7-9	.	TRBJ2-7	TGTGCCAGCAGCTTAGCAAACGGACCGACCTACGAGCAGTACTTC	CASSLANGPTYEQYF
.	TRBV12-5	.	TRBJ1-2	TGTGCTAGTGGTTTGTCCGGTCAGGTGGGAGTAAATTCCTACTATGGCTACACCTTC	CASGLSGQVGVNSYYGYTF
.	TRBV5-1	TRBD1	TRBJ1-2	TGCGCCAGCAGACATCCGGGACAGGGCTTGGATGGCTACACCTTC	CASRHPGQGLDGYTF
.	TRBV11-1	TRBD1	TRBJ2-6	TGTGCCTGCAGCTCCATCCCCGGGACAGGGCCTAGTTTATCTGGGGCCAACGTCCTGACTTTC	CACSSIPGTGPSLSGANVLTF
.	TRBV7-8	.	TRBJ1-3	TGTGCCAGCAGCTTAGGTTCCACTGGAAACACCATATATTTT	CASSLGSTGNTIYF
once	TRBV12-3/TRBV12-4	TRBD1	TRBJ1-4	TGTGCCAGCAGTCCGCAGGGGGCGGCAGGGTATCGGCCAACTAATGAAAAACTGTTTTTT	CASSPQGAAGYRPTNEKLFF
.	TRBV20-1	.	TRBJ2-1	TGCAGTGCTCGGCCCGGGGACCCAAGCTCCTACAATGAGCAGTTCTTC	CSARPGDPSSYNEQFF
once	TRBV11-1	TRBD1	TRBJ1-2	TGTGCCAGCAGCGTTTCTAAGGGGGCGGATGGCTACACCTTC	CASSVSKGADGYTF
.	TRBV7-3	.	TRBJ2-5	TGTGCCAGCAGCTCCTCGGTAGGGGGAGGGACCCAGTACTTC	CASSSSVGGGTQYF
.	TRBV24-1	.	TRBJ1-2	TGTGCCACCAGTGATTTTGGGGGGACGCGTGGCTACACCTTC	CATSDFGGTRGYTF
.	TRBV6-5	.	TRBJ2-5	TGTGCCAGCAGCGGACACCAAGAGACCCAGTACTTC	CASSGHQETQYF
once	TRBV29-1	.	TRBJ2-5	TGCAGCGTTTTTAGCGAAGAGACCCAGTACTTC	CSVFSEETQYF
.	TRBV28	.	TRBJ2-7	TGTGCCTCAGTGGATGACTACGAGCAGTACTTC	CASVDDYEQYF
once	TRBV4-1	.	TRBJ1-2	TGCGCCAGCAGCCGAACACCTACAGGGATAGAGTCTGGCTACACCTTC	CASSRTPTGIESGYTF
.	TRBV2	TRBD1	TRBJ1-2	TGTGCCAGCCCGACGCGGGACAGGGCTGGCTACACCTTC	CASPTRDRAGYTF
.	TRBV27	.	TRBJ2-7	TGTGCCAGCAGTAACTGGCCGAACTACGAGCAGTACTTC	CASSNWPNYEQYF
.	TRBV29-1	.	TRBJ2-2	TGCAGCGTTGAAATGGTTGGGGAACATCGCCCGGGGGAGCTGTTTTTT	CSVEMVGEHRPGELFF
.	TRBV5-4	TRBD1	TRBJ2-7	TGTGCCAGCAGCCCGGGGACAGGGGCCTCCTACGAGCAGTACTTC	CASSPGTGASYEQYF
.	TRBV7-9	.	TRBJ1-1	TGTGCCAGCAGTGGGAAGTTGGGTTATAGGGAAGAAGCTTTCTTT	CASSGKLGYREEAFF
.	TRBV2	TRBD2	TRBJ2-3	TGTGCCAGCAGGGTGGAGCGGGGGGACCCCTCTACAGGCACAGATACGCAGTATTTT	CASRVERGDPSTGTDTQYF